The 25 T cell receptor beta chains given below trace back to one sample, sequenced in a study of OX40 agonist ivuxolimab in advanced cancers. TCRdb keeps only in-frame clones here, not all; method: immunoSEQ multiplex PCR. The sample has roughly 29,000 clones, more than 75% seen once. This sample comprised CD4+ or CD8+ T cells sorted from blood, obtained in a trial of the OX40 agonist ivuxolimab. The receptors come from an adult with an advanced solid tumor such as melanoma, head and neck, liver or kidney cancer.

DNA of the CDR3: TGTGCCAGCAGCTTAGGCCGGGACACCAGCAATGAGCAGTTCTTC. Amino acid sequence: CASSLGRDTSNEQFF. The rearrangement links TRBV13 to TRBJ2-1, with a possible D match to TRBD1 (6 bases). The CDR3 totals 15 residues. Germline-derived CDR1 and CDR2 are PRHDT and FYEKMQ (reference sequence). Between the trimmed V and J ends, which lost 0 bases and 6 bases, there was a span of 12 bases.

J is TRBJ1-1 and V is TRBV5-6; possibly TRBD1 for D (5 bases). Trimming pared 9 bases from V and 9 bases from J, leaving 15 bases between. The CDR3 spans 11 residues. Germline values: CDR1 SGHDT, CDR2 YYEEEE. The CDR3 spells CATGTGLKAFF. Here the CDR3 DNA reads TGTGCCACCGGGACCGGGCTGAAAGCTTTCTTT.

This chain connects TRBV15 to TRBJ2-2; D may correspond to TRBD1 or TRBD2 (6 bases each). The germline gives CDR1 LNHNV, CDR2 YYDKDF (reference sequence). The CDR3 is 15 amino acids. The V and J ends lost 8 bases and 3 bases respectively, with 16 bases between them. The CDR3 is CATGRGPLDTGELFF. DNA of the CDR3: TGTGCCACCGGTCGGGGGCCCCTGGACACCGGGGAGCTGTTTTTT.

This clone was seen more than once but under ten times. The CDR3 region is CASSVGVGGWVAGELFF. CDR3 bases: TGTGCCAGCAGCGTAGGGGTAGGGGGCTGGGTAGCCGGGGAGCTGTTTTTT. The chain employs TRBV9 and TRBJ2-2; the match to TRBD1 covers 7 bases. The germline V gene has CDR1 SGDLS and CDR2 YYNGEE. The CDR3 extends over 17 amino acids. Trimming cost V 0 bases and J 6 bases; bases outside gene matches: 11. Supplemented by reference TRBV9 and TRBJ2-2, the full variable domain reads DSGVTQTPKHLITATGQRVTLRCSPRSGDLSVYWYQQSLDQGLQFLIQYYNGEERAKGNILERFSAQQFPDLHSELNLSSLELGDSALYFCASSVGVGGWVAGELFFGEGSRLTVL.

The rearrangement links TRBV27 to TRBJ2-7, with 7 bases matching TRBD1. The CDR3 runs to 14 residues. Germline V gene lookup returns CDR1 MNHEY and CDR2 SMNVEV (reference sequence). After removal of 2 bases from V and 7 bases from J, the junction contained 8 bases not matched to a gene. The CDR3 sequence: CASSLTIQGWEQYF. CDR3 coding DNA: TGTGCCAGCAGTTTAACGATACAGGGGTGGGAGCAGTACTTC.

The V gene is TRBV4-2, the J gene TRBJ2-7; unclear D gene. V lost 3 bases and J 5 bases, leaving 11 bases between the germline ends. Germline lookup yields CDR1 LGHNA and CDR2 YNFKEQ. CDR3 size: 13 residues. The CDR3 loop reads CASSQPPSHEQYF. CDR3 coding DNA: TGTGCCAGCAGCCAGCCTCCGTCCCACGAGCAGTACTTC.

For the CDR3, the DNA is TGTGCCAGCAGCCCGGGTGGCACCGGGGAGCTGTTTTTT. Translated: CASSPGGTGELFF. The chain recombines TRBV7-6 with TRBJ2-2; no definite D call. The CDR3 is 13 amino acids. In germline, CDR1 is SGHVS, CDR2 FNYEAQ. V was cut by 5 bases and J by 4 bases, with 8 bases left in between.

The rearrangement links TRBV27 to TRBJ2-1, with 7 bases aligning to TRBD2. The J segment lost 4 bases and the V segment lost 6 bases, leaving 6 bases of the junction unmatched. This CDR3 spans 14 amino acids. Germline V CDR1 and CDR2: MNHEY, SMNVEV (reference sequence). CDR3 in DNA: TGTGCCAGCAGCCACGGGGGGATGTACAATGAGCAGTTCTTC. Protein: CASSHGGMYNEQFF.

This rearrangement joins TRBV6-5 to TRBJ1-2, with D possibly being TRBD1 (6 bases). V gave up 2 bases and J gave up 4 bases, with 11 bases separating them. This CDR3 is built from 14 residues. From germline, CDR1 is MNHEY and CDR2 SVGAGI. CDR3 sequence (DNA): TGTGCCAGCAGTTACGTGGACAGCCCCTATGGCTACACCTTC. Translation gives CASSYVDSPYGYTF.

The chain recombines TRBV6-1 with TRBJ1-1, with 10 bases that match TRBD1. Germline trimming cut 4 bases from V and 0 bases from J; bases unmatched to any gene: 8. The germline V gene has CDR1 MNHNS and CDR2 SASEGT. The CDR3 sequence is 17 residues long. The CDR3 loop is CASSVDRGGLLNTEAFF. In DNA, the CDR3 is TGTGCCAGCAGTGTGGACAGGGGGGGACTACTGAACACTGAAGCTTTCTTT.

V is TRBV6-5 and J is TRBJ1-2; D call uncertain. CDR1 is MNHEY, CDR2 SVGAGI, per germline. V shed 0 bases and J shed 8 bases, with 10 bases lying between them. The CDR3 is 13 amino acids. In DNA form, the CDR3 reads TGTGCCAGCAGTTACTCGGCGGTGGGCGGCTACACCTTC. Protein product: CASSYSAVGGYTF.

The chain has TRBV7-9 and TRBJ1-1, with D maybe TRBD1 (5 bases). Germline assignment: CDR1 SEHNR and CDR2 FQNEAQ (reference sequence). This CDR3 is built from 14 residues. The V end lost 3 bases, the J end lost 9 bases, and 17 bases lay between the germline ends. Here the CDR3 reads CASSFTTTDMQAFF. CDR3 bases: TGTGCCAGCAGCTTTACAACGACAGACATGCAAGCTTTCTTT.

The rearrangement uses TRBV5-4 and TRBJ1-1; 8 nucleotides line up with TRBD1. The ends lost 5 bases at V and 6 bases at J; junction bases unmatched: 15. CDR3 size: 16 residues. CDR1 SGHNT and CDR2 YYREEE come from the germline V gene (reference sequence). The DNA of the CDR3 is TGTGCCAGCAGGGACAGGGCTCGCGGGATAAAGCCTGAAGCTTTCTTT. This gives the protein CASRDRARGIKPEAFF. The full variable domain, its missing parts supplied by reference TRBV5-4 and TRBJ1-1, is ETGVTQSPTHLIKTRGQQVTLRCSSQSGHNTVSWYQQALGQGPQFIFQYYREEENGRGNFPPRFSGLQFPNYSSELNVNALELDDSALYLCASRDRARGIKPEAFFGQGTRLTVV.

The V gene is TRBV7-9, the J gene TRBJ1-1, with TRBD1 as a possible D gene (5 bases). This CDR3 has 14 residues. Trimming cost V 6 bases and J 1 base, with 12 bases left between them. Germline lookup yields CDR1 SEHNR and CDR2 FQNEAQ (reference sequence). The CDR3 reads CASREWDGNTEAFF. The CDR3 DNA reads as TGTGCCAGCAGGGAATGGGACGGGAACACTGAAGCTTTCTTT. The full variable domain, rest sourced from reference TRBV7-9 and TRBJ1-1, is DTGVSQNPRHKITKRGQNVTFRCDPISEHNRLYWYRQTLGQGPEFLTYFQNEAQLEKSRLLSDRFSAERPKGSFSTLEIQRTEQGDSAMYLCASREWDGNTEAFFGQGTRLTVV.

The CDR3 here is CASSFRQIGETQYF. The CDR3 DNA sequence: TGCGCCAGCAGCTTTAGACAGATTGGGGAGACCCAGTACTTC. The J gene is TRBJ2-5, the V gene TRBV5-1; possible D gene TRBD1, 5 bases. The CDR3 runs to 14 residues. Looked up from germline, CDR1 is SGHRS and CDR2 is YFSETQ. The V end was cut by 2 bases, the J end by 5 bases, with 13 bases between.

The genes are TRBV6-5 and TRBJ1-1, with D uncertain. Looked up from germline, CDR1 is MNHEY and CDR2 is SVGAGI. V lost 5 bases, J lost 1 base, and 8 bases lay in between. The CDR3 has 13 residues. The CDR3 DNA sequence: TGTGCCAGCAGTAGAGGGCCGAACACTGAAGCTTTCTTT. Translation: CASSRGPNTEAFF.

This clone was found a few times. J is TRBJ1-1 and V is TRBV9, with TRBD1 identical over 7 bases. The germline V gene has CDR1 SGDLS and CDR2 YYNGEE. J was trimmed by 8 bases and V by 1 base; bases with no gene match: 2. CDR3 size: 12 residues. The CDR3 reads CASSVQGGEAFF. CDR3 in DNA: TGTGCCAGCAGCGTACAGGGGGGAGAAGCTTTCTTT.

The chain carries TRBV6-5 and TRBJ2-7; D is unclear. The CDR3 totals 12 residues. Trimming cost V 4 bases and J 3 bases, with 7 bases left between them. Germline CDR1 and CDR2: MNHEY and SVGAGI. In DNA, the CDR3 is TGTGCCAGCAGTTCCGCAGGCTACGAGCAGTACTTC. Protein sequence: CASSSAGYEQYF.

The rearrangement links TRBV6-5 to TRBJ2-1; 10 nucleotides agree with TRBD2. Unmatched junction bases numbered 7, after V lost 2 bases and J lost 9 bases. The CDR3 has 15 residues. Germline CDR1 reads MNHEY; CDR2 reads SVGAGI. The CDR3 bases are TGTGCCAGCAGTTACATAGCGGGGGGTATGGTTGAGCAGTTCTTC. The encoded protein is CASSYIAGGMVEQFF.

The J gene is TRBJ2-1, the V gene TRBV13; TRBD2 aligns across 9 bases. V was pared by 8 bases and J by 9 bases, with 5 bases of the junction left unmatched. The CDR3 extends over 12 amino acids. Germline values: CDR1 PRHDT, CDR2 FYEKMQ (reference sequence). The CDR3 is CASSLSGGEQFF. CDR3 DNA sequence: TGTGCCAGCTCCCTTAGCGGGGGTGAGCAGTTCTTC.

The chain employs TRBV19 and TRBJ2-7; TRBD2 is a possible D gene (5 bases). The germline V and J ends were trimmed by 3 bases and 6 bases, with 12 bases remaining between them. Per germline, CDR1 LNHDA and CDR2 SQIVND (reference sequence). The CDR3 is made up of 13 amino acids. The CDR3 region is CASSILLDGEQYF. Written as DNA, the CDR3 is TGTGCCAGTAGTATTTTACTAGATGGCGAGCAGTACTTC.

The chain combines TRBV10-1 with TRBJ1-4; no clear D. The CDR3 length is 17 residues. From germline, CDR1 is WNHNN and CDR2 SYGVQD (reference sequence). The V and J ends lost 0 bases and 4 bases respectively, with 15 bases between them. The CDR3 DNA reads TGCGCCAGCAGTGAGTCTCCCAGGAGCCGTGGTAATGAAAAACTGTTTTTT. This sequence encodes CASSESPRSRGNEKLFF.

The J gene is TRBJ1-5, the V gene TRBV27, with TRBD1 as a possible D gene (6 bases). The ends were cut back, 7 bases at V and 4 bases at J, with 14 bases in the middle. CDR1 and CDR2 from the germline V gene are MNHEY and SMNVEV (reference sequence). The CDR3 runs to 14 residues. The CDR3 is CASTPFGTNQPQHF. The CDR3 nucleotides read TGTGCCAGCACCCCCTTTGGGACAAATCAGCCCCAGCATTTT.

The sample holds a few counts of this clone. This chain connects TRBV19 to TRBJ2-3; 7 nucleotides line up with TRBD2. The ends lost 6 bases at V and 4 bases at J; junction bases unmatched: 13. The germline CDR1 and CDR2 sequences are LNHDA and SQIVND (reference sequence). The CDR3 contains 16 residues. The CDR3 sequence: CASRPLGLEISDTQYF. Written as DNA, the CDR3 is TGTGCCAGTAGGCCCCTCGGACTAGAAATCTCAGATACGCAGTATTTT.

CDR3 sequence reads: CSVDPPRGNKETQYF. The CDR3 nucleotides read TGCAGCGTAGATCCCCCCAGGGGCAATAAAGAGACCCAGTACTTC. V usage is TRBV29-1 and J usage is TRBJ2-5; D possibly corresponds to TRBD1 (6 bases). The CDR3 contains 15 residues. CDR1 is SQVTM, CDR2 ANQGSEA, per germline. Trimming took 6 bases from V and 3 from J, leaving 20 bases between them.